These 27 T cell receptor beta chains originate from one sample sequenced in a study of blood T cell repertoires in COVID-19. Using immunoSEQ multiplex PCR, the repertoire was profiled, and TCRdb retains in-frame clones only, with some absent. The sample holds approximately 170,000 clones; about nine tenths are singletons and the top ten take approximately 10%. Sequencing was carried out using peripheral blood. The source is a woman aged 55-70 years with COVID-19, enrolled during active disease.

V gene TRBV11-3 combines with J gene TRBJ2-3; D possibly corresponds to TRBD1 (5 bases). V lost 5 bases and J lost 7, with 19 bases in between. The CDR3 is made up of 15 amino acids. The germline V gene encodes CDR1 SGHNT and CDR2 YENEEA. The chain's CDR3 is CASSRRTIGDNTQYF. The CDR3 bases are TGTGCCAGCAGCCGCAGGACCATAGGGGATAATACGCAGTATTTT.

The chain couples TRBV6-6 to TRBJ1-4; 8 bases match TRBD1. V trimming: 7 bases; J trimming: 7 bases; junction bases outside the gene matches: 11. The CDR3 totals 15 residues. Germline V gives CDR1 MNHNY, CDR2 SVGAGI (reference sequence). CDR3 protein: CASKTSGGAFEKLFF. The CDR3 bases are TGTGCCAGCAAAACCTCAGGGGGCGCGTTTGAAAAACTGTTTTTT.

This clone was counted only a few times. The chain joins TRBV5-1 to TRBJ2-1; 7 nucleotides match TRBD1. The CDR3 extends over 13 amino acids. V shed 4 bases and J 6 bases; nucleotides not matched to a gene: 4. Looked up from germline, CDR1 is SGHRS and CDR2 is YFSETQ. As DNA, the CDR3 is TGCGCCAGCAGCACGGGACAGTTCAATGAGCAGTTCTTC. Its translation is CASSTGQFNEQFF. The full variable domain, in which reference TRBV5-1 and TRBJ2-1 provide the parts outside the CDR3, is KAGVTQTPRYLIKTRGQQVTLSCSPISGHRSVSWYQQTPGQGLQFLFEYFSETQRNKGNFPGRFSGRQFSNSRSEMNVSTLELGDSALYLCASSTGQFNEQFFGPGTRLTVL.

The chain is built from TRBV29-1 and TRBJ1-2, with 7 bases aligning to TRBD1. This CDR3 spans 11 amino acids. With 5 bases clipped from V and 4 bases from J, the junction kept 1 base outside the gene matches. Germline V lookup: CDR1 SQVTM, CDR2 ANQGSEA. CDR3 sequence: CSVWTGYGYTF. CDR3 DNA sequence: TGCAGCGTTTGGACAGGCTATGGCTACACCTTC. Together with reference TRBV29-1 and TRBJ1-2, the CDR3 gives the full variable domain: SAVISQKPSRDICQRGTSLTIQCQVDSQVTMMFWYRQQPGQSLTLIATANQGSEATYESGFVIDKFPISRPNLTFSTLTVSNMSPEDSSIYLCSVWTGYGYTFGSGTRLTVV.

The rearrangement uses TRBV19 and TRBJ1-2; TRBD1 matches 9 bases. The CDR3 totals 14 residues. J gave up 4 bases and V 9 bases, and 9 bases lay outside the gene matches. Looked up from germline, CDR1 is LNHDA and CDR2 is SQIVND (reference sequence). CDR3 sequence reads: CASARDRELYGYTF. CDR3 bases: TGTGCCAGCGCCCGGGACAGGGAACTCTATGGCTACACCTTC. The entire variable domain, with the rest obtained from reference TRBV19 and TRBJ1-2, is as follows: DGGITQSPKYLFRKEGQNVTLSCEQNLNHDAMYWYRQDPGQGLRLIYYSQIVNDFQKGDIAEGYSVSREKKESFPLTVTSAQKNPTAFYLCASARDRELYGYTFGSGTRLTVV.

This clone came up once. The gene calls are TRBV19 and TRBJ1-1; no firm D call. Germline V gene sequence: CDR1 LNHDA, CDR2 SQIVND (reference sequence). This CDR3 has 15 amino acids. V dropped 5 bases and J dropped 0 bases, with 13 bases sitting between them. CDR3 DNA: TGTGCCAGTAGTCGACCTAGCGGCATGAACACTGAAGCTTTCTTT. Protein product: CASSRPSGMNTEAFF. The whole variable domain, filled in from reference TRBV19 and TRBJ1-1, reads DGGITQSPKYLFRKEGQNVTLSCEQNLNHDAMYWYRQDPGQGLRLIYYSQIVNDFQKGDIAEGYSVSREKKESFPLTVTSAQKNPTAFYLCASSRPSGMNTEAFFGQGTRLTVV.

The chain recombines TRBV28 with TRBJ1-2; D unresolved. Between the trimmed V and J ends, which lost 1 base and 4 bases, there was a span of 10 bases. CDR1 and CDR2 (germline): MDHEN, SYDVKM. The CDR3 has 14 amino acids. DNA of the CDR3: TGTGCCAGCAGTTTATTGGGCATAGGCTATGGCTACACCTTC. The encoded protein is CASSLLGIGYGYTF.

This CDR3 is CSARDTGEGYTF. The CDR3, as DNA: TGCAGCGCCCGGGACACCGGGGAGGGCTACACCTTC. The chain uses TRBV29-1 and TRBJ1-2, with D maybe TRBD1 (6 bases). The V end was cut by 7 bases, the J end by 8 bases, with 17 bases between. The CDR3 extends over 12 amino acids. Per germline, CDR1 SQVTM and CDR2 ANQGSEA. Combining the CDR3 with reference TRBV29-1 and TRBJ1-2 gives the whole variable domain SAVISQKPSRDICQRGTSLTIQCQVDSQVTMMFWYRQQPGQSLTLIATANQGSEATYESGFVIDKFPISRPNLTFSTLTVSNMSPEDSSIYLCSARDTGEGYTFGSGTRLTVV.

This rearrangement joins TRBV14 to TRBJ1-6, with D hard to call. Trimming removed 0 bases at V and 3 bases at J, with 3 bases between. The CDR3 is 14 amino acids. Germline V lookup: CDR1 SGHDN, CDR2 FVKESK. As DNA, the CDR3 is TGTGCCAGCAGCCAAGAGAGCTATAATTCACCCCTCCACTTT. Protein sequence: CASSQESYNSPLHF.

The rearrangement uses TRBV18 and TRBJ2-5; no clear D gene. The CDR3 is 13 residues long. The germline CDR1 and CDR2 sequences are KGHSH and LQKENI. V was clipped by 3 bases and J by 5 bases, with 10 bases between them. The CDR3: CASSPLSLETQYF. The DNA of the CDR3 is TGTGCCAGCTCACCTCTTAGTTTGGAGACCCAGTACTTC.

The rearrangement uses TRBV19 and TRBJ1-1, with D possibly being TRBD1 (5 bases). V lost 7 bases to trimming and J lost 4 bases, with 16 bases between them. This CDR3 is built from 14 residues. In germline, CDR1 is LNHDA, CDR2 SQIVND (reference sequence). In DNA, the CDR3 is TGTGCCAGTAACCCTCGTGGGGGGGGCACTGAAGCTTTCTTT. The encoded protein is CASNPRGGGTEAFF.

This rearrangement joins TRBV27 to TRBJ1-4; possible D gene TRBD1, 6 bases. Trimming removed 3 bases from V and 8 bases from J, with 13 bases in between. The CDR3 runs 14 residues. From germline, CDR1 is MNHEY and CDR2 SMNVEV (reference sequence). Here the CDR3 reads CASSFNRVDEKLFF. CDR3 sequence (DNA): TGTGCCAGCAGTTTTAACAGGGTCGACGAAAAACTGTTTTTT.

The chain recombines TRBV18 with TRBJ1-3, with 8 bases matching TRBD1. The CDR3 totals 16 residues. Per the germline V gene, CDR1 is KGHSH and CDR2 is LQKENI. V lost 3 bases to trimming and J lost 4 bases; unmatched junction nucleotides: 8. In DNA, the CDR3 is TGTGCCAGCTCACCGCTCGGACAGGGCGACGGAAACACCATATATTTT. Protein sequence: CASSPLGQGDGNTIYF.

The rearrangement joins TRBV6-4 to TRBJ2-1; no definite D call. V was shortened by 0 bases and J by 0 bases, with 6 bases between the two germline ends. CDR1 and CDR2 from the germline V gene are MRHNA and SNTAGT. The CDR3 length is 15 residues. The CDR3 loop is CASSDSSDSYNEQFF. The CDR3 nucleotides read TGTGCCAGCAGTGACTCCTCAGACTCCTACAATGAGCAGTTCTTC.

The chain links TRBV28 to TRBJ1-5; no clear D gene. CDR1 MDHEN and CDR2 SYDVKM come from the germline V gene. This CDR3 has 16 residues. Trimming took off 5 bases at V and 0 bases at J, with 14 bases between the two ends. DNA for the CDR3: TGTGCCAGCAGTAGTTTTGGGCTGAGTAGCAATCAGCCCCAGCATTTT. It is translated as CASSSFGLSSNQPQHF.

The chain carries TRBV24-1 and TRBJ2-2; 9 bases are a match to TRBD1. There are 15 residues in the CDR3. Germline lookup yields CDR1 KGHDR and CDR2 SFDVKD. The junction had 1 base not matched to a gene; V was cut back by 4 bases and J by 2 bases. The CDR3, as DNA: TGTGCCACCAGTGAGGACAGGGGAAACACCGGGGAGCTGTTTTTT. This encodes CATSEDRGNTGELFF.

The V gene is TRBV5-1, the J gene TRBJ1-1, with 7 positions matching TRBD1. The CDR3 contains 14 residues. V was pared by 3 bases and J by 5 bases, with 7 bases of the junction left unmatched. Germline CDR1 SGHRS, CDR2 YFSETQ. CDR3 residues: CASSSRGLGTEAFF. Written as DNA, the CDR3 is TGCGCCAGCAGCTCTAGGGGGCTCGGGACTGAAGCTTTCTTT.

The rearrangement uses TRBV7-6 and TRBJ2-7; D remains ambiguous. Germline V CDR1 and CDR2: SGHVS, FNYEAQ. The CDR3 length is 14 residues. V lost 5 bases and J 2 bases, leaving 13 bases between the germline ends. The CDR3 region is CASSPSPQTYEQYF. CDR3 DNA: TGTGCCAGCAGCCCTTCACCACAAACCTACGAGCAGTACTTC.

This sequence joins TRBV4-3 and TRBJ2-1, with TRBD2 matching 7 bases. CDR1 and CDR2 from the germline V gene are LGHNA and YSLEER. This CDR3 is built from 17 residues. J was trimmed by 0 bases and V by 1 base; bases with no gene match: 6. For the CDR3, the DNA is TGCGCCAGCAGCCAAGGTGTAGGGAGGGGCTCCTACAATGAGCAGTTCTTC. It is translated as CASSQGVGRGSYNEQFF.

The rearrangement joins TRBV23-1 to TRBJ2-7; no firm D call. TRBV23-1 has ORF status, its function being uncertain. V lost 9 bases and J 0 bases, leaving 21 bases between the germline ends. The CDR3 is 16 residues long. The CDR3 DNA reads TGCGCCAGACAAAAGAGGTGGTGTGAGAGCTCCTACGAGCAGTACTTC. Its translation: CARQKRWCESSYEQYF.

This clone was detected a few times. Written as DNA, the CDR3 is TGTGCCAGCAGTCCTCCGGGACAGGACCTTTCTGGCTACACCTTC. Encoded protein: CASSPPGQDLSGYTF. This chain uses TRBV6-5 with TRBJ1-2; 8 bases align to TRBD1. CDR1 is MNHEY and CDR2 is SVGAGI in the germline V gene. There are 15 residues in the CDR3. Trimming took 5 bases from V and 7 from J; bases not matched to a gene: 12.

V and J are TRBV2 and TRBJ2-7; the D is unclear. The germline V and J ends were trimmed by 5 bases and 2 bases, with 13 bases remaining between them. Germline-derived CDR1 and CDR2 are SNHLY and FYNNEI. The CDR3 runs to 14 residues. The CDR3 is CASSYSSDPYEQYF. The CDR3 DNA reads TGTGCCAGCAGTTACAGTTCCGACCCCTACGAGCAGTACTTC.

This clone was detected only a few times. The rearrangement links TRBV2 to TRBJ2-7; D unresolved. The CDR3 runs to 11 residues. The germline V gene has CDR1 SNHLY and CDR2 FYNNEI. V dropped 7 bases and J dropped 3 bases, with 7 bases sitting between them. The CDR3: CASMRVYEQYF. The CDR3 DNA reads as TGTGCCAGCATGCGTGTCTACGAGCAGTACTTC.

The genes are TRBV27 and TRBJ2-1; D is uncertain. The CDR3 spans 15 residues. Germline V gene lookup returns CDR1 MNHEY and CDR2 SMNVEV (reference sequence). V lost 4 bases and J lost 4, with 14 bases in between. The CDR3, as DNA: TGTGCCAGCAGTTCCCCCCTGACTGCTTACAATGAGCAGTTCTTC. It specifies CASSSPLTAYNEQFF.

The chain couples TRBV15 to TRBJ2-7; the match to TRBD1 covers 7 bases. This CDR3 contains 13 residues. Germline assignment: CDR1 LNHNV and CDR2 YYDKDF (reference sequence). The trim removed 4 bases at V and 1 base at J, leaving 1 base unmatched. CDR3 loop: CATSMGQSYEQYF. CDR3 bases: TGTGCCACCAGCATGGGACAGTCCTACGAGCAGTACTTC. The variable domain in full, completed from reference TRBV15 and TRBJ2-7, reads DAMVIQNPRYQVTQFGKPVTLSCSQTLNHNVMYWYQQKSSQAPKLLFHYYDKDFNNEADTPDNFQSRRPNTSFCFLDIRSPGLGDTAMYLCATSMGQSYEQYFGPGTRLTVT.

This chain uses TRBV6-5 with TRBJ2-3; a weak D match, TRBD1 (8 bases). The CDR3 is 16 residues long. The germline V and J ends were trimmed by 2 bases and 1 base, with 13 bases remaining between them. Germline CDR1 is MNHEY and CDR2 is SVGAGI. CDR3 nucleotides: TGTGCCAGCAGTTACCAACAGGGGGGGGGCACAGATACGCAGTATTTT. This encodes CASSYQQGGGTDTQYF.

This sequence joins TRBV18 and TRBJ1-1; 7 bases match TRBD1. V dropped 3 bases and J dropped 5; count of bases not matched to a gene: 9. CDR3 length equals 15 residues. Germline V gene sequence: CDR1 KGHSH, CDR2 LQKENI. The CDR3 DNA reads as TGTGCCAGCTCACCGCAGACAGGGTCGGTAACTGAAGCTTTCTTT. It codes for CASSPQTGSVTEAFF.